This T cell receptor (beta chain) appears in the sequencing data of a study of regulatory T cells in long-lasting Graves disease. For the study at large: Newly diagnosed Graves' patients had under 3 months of antithyroid drugs. Study results and caveats: Favoring TRBV28, TRBJ1-2 and TRBJ2-5 was a feature seen in persistent disease.

This CDR3 has 15 residues. V gave up 1 base and J gave up 5 bases, with 14 bases separating them. CDR1 and CDR2 (germline): LGHNA, YNFKEQ. This clonotype was counted a few times. The antigen remains unidentified. Investigators prepared the TCR beta libraries by applying iRepertoire HTBI primers and Arm-PCR of CDR3 regions. TCRdb recomputed calls from the multiplex PCR reads with MiXCR, one row per CDR3 protein. In the table there are almost 450,000 distinct CDR3 sequences, roughly 17% of which are singletons. Time point in this sample: newly diagnosed GD, antithyroid drugs for less than 3 months. PBMC-extracted RNA yielded the TCR library. This same sample was also taken into another study, of T cells in Graves' hyperthyroidism and ophthalmopathy.

The clonotype comes from a woman aged 30 to 39 with Graves disease. Sample: peripheral blood mononuclear cells (PBMCs), taken at new diagnosis, from a patient treated with antithyroid drugs. V usage is TRBV4-2 and J usage is TRBJ2-5; possibly TRBD2 for D (5 bases). The CDR3 DNA sequence: TGTGCCAGCAGCCAAGTGTATGAACGGGATGAGACCCAGTACTTC. Its protein product is CASSQVYERDETQYF.